This passage covers 26 T cell receptor beta chains from one sample sequenced in a study of CD8 T cells in Susac syndrome. Reverse transcription of 0.5 to 1 ug RNA was carried out with random hexamers. Each CDR3 protein gets one entry after TCRdb re-called the immunoSEQ multiplex PCR reads with MiXCR. The sample lists approximately 220,000 distinct CDR3 sequences, approximately 95% occurring once. The sequenced sample consisted of CD4+ T cells from PBMCs. These receptors all stem from a human donor with multiple sclerosis.

The chain links TRBV4-1 to TRBJ1-1; D is uncertain. Trimming shortened V by 2 bases and J by 4 bases, and 8 bases separated the two germline ends. The germline CDR1 and CDR2 sequences are MGHRA and YSYEKL. The CDR3 totals 13 residues. The CDR3 nucleotides read TGCGCCAGCAGCCAACTCAGAGGCACTGAAGCTTTCTTT. It translates to CASSQLRGTEAFF.

CDR3 sequence (DNA): TGTGCCAGCAGCTTAGTGGGTCGAAGGGGCACTGAAGCTTTCTTT. Translation: CASSLVGRRGTEAFF. V gene TRBV7-9 combines with J gene TRBJ1-1; possible D gene TRBD1, 5 bases. This CDR3 has 15 residues. V gave up 1 base and J gave up 4 bases, with 13 bases separating them. Per germline, CDR1 SEHNR and CDR2 FQNEAQ (reference sequence).

V is TRBV9 and J is TRBJ1-6; D perhaps matches TRBD1 (5 bases). Germline V CDR1 and CDR2: SGDLS, YYNGEE. V was shortened by 7 bases and J by 5 bases, with 10 bases between the two germline ends. The CDR3 is 13 amino acids. CDR3: CASAPGNNSPLHF. DNA for the CDR3: TGTGCCAGCGCTCCAGGGAATAATTCACCCCTCCACTTT.

This clonotype was counted a single time. This chain uses TRBV5-4 with TRBJ1-4, with 9 bases lining up with TRBD1. The trim removed 4 bases at V and 8 bases at J, leaving 9 bases unmatched. There are 15 residues in the CDR3. From germline, CDR1 is SGHNT and CDR2 YYREEE (reference sequence). The CDR3 loop is CASSSKQGATEKLFF. CDR3 nucleotides: TGTGCCAGCAGCAGTAAACAGGGGGCGACCGAAAAACTGTTTTTT.

CDR3 bases: TGTGCCAGCAGTTTAGCCCCAGCCAGGGGTTCAGCTGAAGCTTTCTTT. Residues: CASSLAPARGSAEAFF. The chain has TRBV27 and TRBJ1-1, with D maybe TRBD1 (6 bases). This CDR3 is 16 amino acids long. CDR1 is MNHEY and CDR2 is SMNVEV in the germline V gene (reference sequence). V lost 2 bases, J lost 6 bases, and 19 bases lay in between.

V usage is TRBV3-1 and J usage is TRBJ2-3; unclear D gene. Germline V gives CDR1 LGHDT, CDR2 YNNKEL (reference sequence). This CDR3 is 13 amino acids long. The V and J ends lost 0 bases and 5 bases respectively, with 6 bases between them. The CDR3 spells CASSQEVGDTQYF. In nucleotides, the CDR3 is TGTGCCAGCAGCCAAGAAGTGGGAGATACGCAGTATTTT.

The rearrangement uses TRBV3-1 and TRBJ1-1; unclear D gene. The V end lost 0 bases, the J end lost 1 base, and 6 bases lay between the germline ends. The germline CDR1 and CDR2 sequences are LGHDT and YNNKEL (reference sequence). The CDR3 is 14 residues long. CDR3 sequence (DNA): TGTGCCAGCAGCCAAGATTCCCAGAACACTGAAGCTTTCTTT. This gives the protein CASSQDSQNTEAFF.

The chain employs TRBV28 and TRBJ2-7, with TRBD1 as a possible D gene (5 bases). Trimming stripped 6 bases from V and 4 bases from J, with 10 bases between. This CDR3 comprises 12 residues. Germline CDR1 MDHEN, CDR2 SYDVKM. The CDR3 DNA follows: TGTGCCAGCAGCTACAGGTTTTACGAGCAGTACTTC. It yields the protein CASSYRFYEQYF.

The chain recombines TRBV18 with TRBJ1-1; D is uncertain. The CDR3 is 13 residues long. CDR1 is KGHSH, CDR2 LQKENI, per germline. Trimming removed 3 bases from V and 2 bases from J, with 7 bases in between. DNA for the CDR3: TGTGCCAGCTCACCCGATCAAAACACTGAAGCTTTCTTT. Protein: CASSPDQNTEAFF.

As for this clonotype: An end of the junction differs from the germline gene, which may be a read error. The chain employs TRBV7-2 and TRBJ2-1, with TRBD2 matching over 8 bases. Per the germline V gene, CDR1 is SGHTA and CDR2 is FQGNSA. CDR3 length equals 14 residues. The CDR3 spells CASTLAGKVREQFF. In DNA form, the CDR3 reads TGTGCCAGCACCTTAGCGGGGAAGGTACGGGAGCAGTTCTTC. Variable domain in full (rest from reference TRBV7-2 and TRBJ2-1): GAGVSQSPSNKVTEKGKDVELRCDPISGHTALYWYRQSLGQGLEFLIYFQGNSAPDKSGLPSDRFSAERTGGSVSTLTIQRTQQEDSAVYLCASTLAGKVREQFFGPGTRLTVL.

In nucleotides, the CDR3 is TGTGCCAGCAGCCCCTCGAGGGAAGGGACCCAGTACTTC. Protein product: CASSPSREGTQYF. This chain links TRBV3-1 with TRBJ2-5; a possible D gene is TRBD2 (5 bases). Trimming pared 4 bases from V and 7 bases from J, leaving 13 bases between. This CDR3 region has 13 residues. Germline V lookup: CDR1 LGHDT, CDR2 YNNKEL (reference sequence).

This chain joins TRBV9 and TRBJ2-7; D remains ambiguous. Germline-derived CDR1 and CDR2 are SGDLS and YYNGEE. Trimming stripped 4 bases from V and 4 bases from J, with 21 bases between. This CDR3 has 16 amino acids. The CDR3 DNA follows: TGTGCCAGCAGCACCAGTGCCGCCCCACTGGGGTACGAGCAGTACTTC. Its translation is CASSTSAAPLGYEQYF.

This rearrangement joins TRBV5-1 to TRBJ1-2; the D is unclear. The CDR3 totals 12 residues. Germline V CDR1 and CDR2: SGHRS, YFSETQ. V was shortened by 5 bases and J by 2 bases, with 7 bases between the two germline ends. The CDR3 DNA reads as TGCGCCAGCAGAGCGGGAAACTATGGCTACACCTTC. Protein product: CASRAGNYGYTF.

The rearrangement uses TRBV15 and TRBJ1-5; perhaps TRBD1 as D (6 bases). V lost 3 bases, J lost 7 bases, and 10 bases lay in between. Germline values: CDR1 LNHNV, CDR2 YYDKDF (reference sequence). CDR3 size: 13 residues. The CDR3, as DNA: TGTGCCACCAGCAGGAACAGGGACCAGCCCCAGCATTTT. Translation: CATSRNRDQPQHF.

The chain employs TRBV2 and TRBJ1-2; 10 bases align to TRBD1. The CDR3 length is 17 residues. The V gene end was trimmed by 0 bases and the J gene end by 4 bases; junction bases not matched to a gene: 8. Germline V gives CDR1 SNHLY, CDR2 FYNNEI. CDR3 residues: CASSEAVTGGVRYGYTF. The CDR3 coding sequence is TGTGCCAGCAGTGAAGCGGTGACAGGGGGCGTCCGCTATGGCTACACCTTC.

The rearrangement joins TRBV12-3 or TRBV12-4 to TRBJ2-1; 9 nucleotides line up with TRBD2. The CDR3 has 15 residues. Trimming at V came to 1 base and at J to 7 bases, leaving 5 bases not matched to a gene. CDR3 in amino acids: CASSLGGGAWNEQFF. Written as DNA, the CDR3 is TGTGCCAGCAGTTTAGGCGGGGGGGCTTGGAATGAGCAGTTCTTC.

The gene calls are TRBV20-1 and TRBJ2-1, with D unresolved. V lost 1 base and J 10 bases, leaving 11 bases between the germline ends. The CDR3 is 12 amino acids. Germline V CDR1 and CDR2: DFQATT, SNEGSKA (reference sequence). The CDR3 spells CSARGITREQFF. Here the CDR3 DNA reads TGCAGTGCTAGAGGGATAACGCGGGAGCAGTTCTTC.

The chain recombines TRBV14 with TRBJ1-2; 11 nucleotides line up with TRBD1. V lost 1 base, J lost 3 bases, and 1 base stayed unmatched. The germline gives CDR1 SGHDN, CDR2 FVKESK. The CDR3 covers 15 residues. The chain's CDR3 is CASSQADRGHYGYTF. For the CDR3, the DNA is TGTGCCAGCAGCCAAGCGGACAGGGGGCACTATGGCTACACCTTC.

The chain couples TRBV3-1 to TRBJ1-1; 9 bases fit TRBD1. The CDR3 totals 14 residues. The germline gives CDR1 LGHDT, CDR2 YNNKEL (reference sequence). Trimming at V came to 3 bases and at J to 5 bases, leaving 4 bases not matched to a gene. Here the CDR3 DNA reads TGTGCCAGCAGCCAGGGACAGGGAATGACTGAAGCTTTCTTT. The encoded protein is CASSQGQGMTEAFF.

Here the CDR3 DNA reads TGTGCCAGCAGTTCCCAGTATTCACCCCTCCACTTT. Its translation: CASSSQYSPLHF. This chain joins TRBV12-3 or TRBV12-4 and TRBJ1-6; D remains unclear. Trimming left V 4 bases short and J 8 bases short, with 6 bases between. The CDR3 consists of 12 residues.

The rearrangement joins TRBV5-6 to TRBJ1-2; D not certain. The CDR3 consists of 12 residues. Germline CDR1 reads SGHDT; CDR2 reads YYEEEE. Trimming removed 1 base at V and 5 bases at J, with 6 bases between. This CDR3 is CASSLKSYGYTF. The CDR3 coding sequence is TGTGCCAGCAGCTTGAAAAGTTATGGCTACACCTTC.

This chain connects TRBV20-1 to TRBJ1-1; 7 nucleotides align to TRBD1. Germline V gene lookup returns CDR1 DFQATT and CDR2 SNEGSKA (reference sequence). The CDR3 has 14 residues. Germline trimming cut 4 bases from V and 0 bases from J; bases unmatched to any gene: 5. The CDR3 sequence: CSATGGHMNTEAFF. The CDR3 DNA reads TGCAGTGCTACAGGGGGGCACATGAACACTGAAGCTTTCTTT.

The chain carries TRBV20-1 and TRBJ2-1; 7 bases agree with TRBD2. V lost 0 bases, J lost 5 bases, and 13 bases stayed unmatched. The germline CDR1 and CDR2 sequences are DFQATT and SNEGSKA (reference sequence). The length of the CDR3 is 17 residues. CDR3 amino acids: CSARDPSGGSNHNEQFF. CDR3 nucleotide sequence: TGCAGTGCTAGAGATCCTAGCGGCGGATCGAATCACAATGAGCAGTTCTTC.

The CDR3 is CSVELMTGEAFF. CDR3 bases: TGCAGCGTTGAGCTTATGACAGGTGAAGCTTTCTTT. The chain recombines TRBV29-1 with TRBJ1-1; weak D call: TRBD1 (6 bases). Trimming took 3 bases from V and 7 from J, leaving 12 bases between them. CDR3 length equals 12 residues. CDR1 and CDR2 from the germline V gene are SQVTM and ANQGSEA.

This clonotype has just one count. The genes are TRBV4-2 and TRBJ2-6; D is possibly TRBD1 or TRBD2 (5 bases each). The germline V and J ends were trimmed by 1 base and 2 bases, with 12 bases remaining between them. CDR1 and CDR2 (germline): LGHNA, YNFKEQ. CDR3 length: 17 residues. This chain's CDR3 is CASSQGQGEAGANVLTF. The CDR3 bases are TGTGCCAGCAGCCAAGGGCAGGGAGAAGCTGGGGCCAACGTCCTGACTTTC.

V gene TRBV12-3 or TRBV12-4 combines with J gene TRBJ2-1, with D tentatively TRBD1 or TRBD2 (6 bases each). The CDR3 runs 13 residues. V lost 10 bases, J lost 7 bases, and 17 bases lay in between. The CDR3 region has the DNA TGTGCCACGCGGAGGGGGGTAGTGAATGAGCAGTTCTTC. Amino acids: CATRRGVVNEQFF.